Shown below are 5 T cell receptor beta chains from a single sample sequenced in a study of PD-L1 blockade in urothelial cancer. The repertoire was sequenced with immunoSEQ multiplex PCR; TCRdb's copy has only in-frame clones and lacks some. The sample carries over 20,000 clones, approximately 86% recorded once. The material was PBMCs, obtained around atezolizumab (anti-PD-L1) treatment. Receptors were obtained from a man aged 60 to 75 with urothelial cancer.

For the CDR3, the DNA is TGCAGCGTTGAGTCAGCAGGGACTACCTACGAGCAGTACTTC. This encodes CSVESAGTTYEQYF. The chain carries TRBV29-1 and TRBJ2-7, with 7 bases matching TRBD2. Germline CDR1 and CDR2: SQVTM and ANQGSEA. Trimming took 3 bases from V and 2 from J; bases not matched to a gene: 7. This CDR3 comprises 14 residues.

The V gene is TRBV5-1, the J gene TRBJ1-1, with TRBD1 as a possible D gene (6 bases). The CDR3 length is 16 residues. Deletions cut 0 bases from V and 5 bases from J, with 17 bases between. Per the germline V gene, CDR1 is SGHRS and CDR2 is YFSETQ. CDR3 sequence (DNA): TGCGCCAGCAGCTTGGACGCAGGGGTGGTGTGGACTGAAGCTTTCTTT. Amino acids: CASSLDAGVVWTEAFF.

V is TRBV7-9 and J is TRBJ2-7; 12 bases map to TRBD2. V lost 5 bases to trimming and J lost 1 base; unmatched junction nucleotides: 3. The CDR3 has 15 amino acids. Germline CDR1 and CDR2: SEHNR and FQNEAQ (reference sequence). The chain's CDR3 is CASSRGLAGSYEQYF. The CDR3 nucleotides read TGTGCCAGCAGCCGTGGACTAGCGGGATCCTACGAGCAGTACTTC.

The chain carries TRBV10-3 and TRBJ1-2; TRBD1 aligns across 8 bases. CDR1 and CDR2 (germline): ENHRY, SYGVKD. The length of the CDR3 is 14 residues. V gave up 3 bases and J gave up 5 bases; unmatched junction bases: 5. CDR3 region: CAISDLRDRYGYTF. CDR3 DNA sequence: TGTGCCATCAGTGACCTCCGGGACAGGTATGGCTACACCTTC.

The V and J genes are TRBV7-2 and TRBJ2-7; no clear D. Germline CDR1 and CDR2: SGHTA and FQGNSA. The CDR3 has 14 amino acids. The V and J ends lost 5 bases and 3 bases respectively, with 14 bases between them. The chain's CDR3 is CASSAANGYYEQYF. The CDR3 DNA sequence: TGTGCCAGCAGCGCAGCGAACGGTTACTACGAGCAGTACTTC.